Listed here are 32 T cell receptor beta chains from one sample, sequenced in a study of OX40 agonist ivuxolimab in advanced cancers. The table came from immunoSEQ multiplex PCR; TCRdb's copy has only in-frame clones and leaves some out. The table shows about 77,000 clones, with more than 75% occurring only once. Specimen: CD4+ or CD8+ T cells sorted from blood, collected in a trial of the OX40 agonist ivuxolimab. The receptors come from an adult with an advanced solid tumor such as melanoma, head and neck, liver or kidney cancer.

The chain recombines TRBV18 with TRBJ1-1; 9 nucleotides match TRBD1. The ends lost 1 base at V and 3 bases at J; junction bases unmatched: 9. This CDR3 spans 17 amino acids. Germline assignment: CDR1 KGHSH and CDR2 LQKENI. The CDR3 reads CASSPQQGAESDTEAFF. As DNA, the CDR3 is TGTGCCAGCTCACCACAACAGGGGGCTGAGTCGGACACTGAAGCTTTCTTT.

The rearrangement links TRBV4-3 to TRBJ2-3; 10 bases line up with TRBD2. Trimming cost V 1 base and J 0 bases; bases outside gene matches: 4. The CDR3 consists of 17 residues. Germline V lookup: CDR1 LGHNA, CDR2 YSLEER. CDR3 residues: CASSQASGGSSTDTQYF. The CDR3 DNA sequence: TGCGCCAGCAGCCAAGCTAGCGGGGGATCTAGCACAGATACGCAGTATTTT.

V and J are TRBV2 and TRBJ1-1; D may be TRBD1 (5 bases). This CDR3 contains 12 residues. V was trimmed by 8 bases and J by 1 base, leaving 8 bases between them. The germline CDR1 and CDR2 sequences are SNHLY and FYNNEI. The CDR3, as DNA: TGTGCCAGCGGGACGGGGAACACTGAAGCTTTCTTT. Protein: CASGTGNTEAFF. Together with reference TRBV2 and TRBJ1-1, the CDR3 gives the full variable domain: EPEVTQTPSHQVTQMGQEVILRCVPISNHLYFYWYRQILGQKVEFLVSFYNNEISEKSEIFDDQFSVERPDGSNFTLKIRSTKLEDSAMYFCASGTGNTEAFFGQGTRLTVV.

The CDR3 bases are TGTGCCTGGAGTGTAAACAGCGGAAACACCATATATTTT. Translation: CAWSVNSGNTIYF. J is TRBJ1-3 and V is TRBV30; D is unclear. CDR1 and CDR2 from the germline V gene are GTSNPN and SVGIG (reference sequence). CDR3 length equals 13 residues. The V end lost 0 bases, the J end lost 4 bases, and 7 bases lay between the germline ends.

The chain is built from TRBV29-1 and TRBJ1-2; perhaps TRBD1 as D (5 bases). The germline V gene encodes CDR1 SQVTM and CDR2 ANQGSEA. The CDR3 length is 14 residues. The CDR3 sequence is CGAPGDPREYGYTF. The CDR3 region has the DNA TGCGGAGCTCCGGGGGATCCCAGAGAATATGGCTACACCTTC.

This clone was counted once. The gene calls are TRBV5-1 and TRBJ1-2, with D perhaps matching TRBD1 (5 bases). The CDR3 runs to 15 residues. Between the trimmed V and J ends, which lost 6 bases and 2 bases, there was a span of 17 bases. CDR1 and CDR2 (germline): SGHRS, YFSETQ. The CDR3 reads CASTSGLLYNYGYTF. In DNA form, the CDR3 reads TGCGCCAGCACCTCGGGACTACTCTACAACTATGGCTACACCTTC.

In its sample, this clone was seen once. The chain joins TRBV7-2 to TRBJ2-7; tentative D call: TRBD2 (5 bases). CDR3 length: 16 amino acids. Germline lookup yields CDR1 SGHTA and CDR2 FQGNSA. Trimming removed 1 base from V and 0 bases from J, with 13 bases in between. CDR3 protein: CASSLDGGLSSYEQYF. CDR3 coding DNA: TGTGCCAGCAGCTTAGATGGCGGGCTGAGCTCCTACGAGCAGTACTTC. Full variable domain (missing parts from reference TRBV7-2 and TRBJ2-7): GAGVSQSPSNKVTEKGKDVELRCDPISGHTALYWYRQSLGQGLEFLIYFQGNSAPDKSGLPSDRFSAERTGGSVSTLTIQRTQQEDSAVYLCASSLDGGLSSYEQYFGPGTRLTVT.

The V gene is TRBV7-2, the J gene TRBJ2-5, with 7 bases lining up with TRBD1. The CDR3 spans 13 residues. Losses at the gene ends were 5 bases for V and 5 bases for J; bases not matched to a gene: 5. The germline V gene encodes CDR1 SGHTA and CDR2 FQGNSA. The CDR3 here is CASSTRGSETQYF. CDR3 in DNA: TGTGCCAGCAGCACCAGGGGGTCGGAGACCCAGTACTTC.

The table lists this clone with a few counts. The genes are TRBV29-1 and TRBJ2-2, with D unresolved. The CDR3 is 12 residues long. The V gene's germline CDR1 is SQVTM and CDR2 ANQGSEA. Trimming shortened V by 0 bases and J by 7 bases, and 6 bases separated the two germline ends. CDR3 DNA: TGCAGCGTTGAAGAAAACGACGGGGAGCTGTTTTTT. Its protein product is CSVEENDGELFF.

This clone is a singleton in its sample. This sequence joins TRBV5-1 and TRBJ1-4, with no clear D. V was clipped by 7 bases and J by 0 bases, with 13 bases between them. Per germline, CDR1 SGHRS and CDR2 YFSETQ. The CDR3 contains 15 residues. CDR3 protein: CASGLGPSTNEKLFF. CDR3 coding DNA: TGCGCCAGCGGGCTCGGACCCTCAACTAATGAAAAACTGTTTTTT.

The rearrangement uses TRBV6-5 and TRBJ1-1, with D perhaps TRBD1 (5 bases). Germline V gives CDR1 MNHEY, CDR2 SVGAGI. The CDR3 is made up of 13 amino acids. Trimming cost V 2 bases and J 1 base, with 5 bases left between them. The CDR3 region is CASSYGQNTEAFF. In nucleotides, the CDR3 is TGTGCCAGCAGTTACGGACAGAACACTGAAGCTTTCTTT.

This chain connects TRBV25-1 to TRBJ1-2; no reliable D call. The CDR3 is 14 amino acids. V was shortened by 2 bases and J by 1 base, with 8 bases between the two germline ends. Per germline, CDR1 MGHDK and CDR2 SYGVNS. CDR3 residues: CASSERTLNYGYTF. CDR3 bases: TGTGCCAGCAGTGAACGAACGCTTAACTATGGCTACACCTTC.

The V call is TRBV6-6, the J call TRBJ2-7; no firm D call. Deletions cut 6 bases from V and 4 bases from J, with 10 bases between. From germline, CDR1 is MNHNY and CDR2 SVGAGI (reference sequence). This CDR3 is built from 12 residues. The CDR3 DNA reads TGTGCCAGCAGCCATAAGAGATACGAGCAGTACTTC. Translated: CASSHKRYEQYF.

The chain uses TRBV4-1 and TRBJ1-5, with D possibly matching TRBD1 (6 bases). This CDR3 has 17 amino acids. Germline CDR1 reads MGHRA; CDR2 reads YSYEKL. V lost 0 bases and J 4 bases, leaving 16 bases between the germline ends. CDR3 sequence (DNA): TGCGCCAGCAGCCAAGATAGGGGCAGGGGTGGAAATCAGCCCCAGCATTTT. Amino acids: CASSQDRGRGGNQPQHF.

This clone appeared a single time. The identical CDR3 is also encoded by other nucleotide sequences in the sample. CDR3 coding DNA: TGCAGTGCTCGACCTCAAGATACGCAGTATTTT. Its translation: CSARPQDTQYF. The chain combines TRBV20-1 with TRBJ2-3; no clear D gene. V was pared by 5 bases and J by 5 bases, with 8 bases between. The CDR3 is 11 residues long. Germline CDR1 DFQATT, CDR2 SNEGSKA (reference sequence).

The chain couples TRBV30 to TRBJ2-5; D gene unclear. V shed 0 bases and J shed 6 bases, with 17 bases lying between them. CDR1 is GTSNPN and CDR2 is SVGIG in the germline V gene (reference sequence). This CDR3 is built from 15 residues. The CDR3 nucleotides are TGTGCCTGGAGTGTACCGGTTAATAGCAGGAAGACCCAGTACTTC. Translating gives CAWSVPVNSRKTQYF.

The rearrangement links TRBV5-6 to TRBJ2-7; 7 bases fit TRBD1. V gave up 7 bases and J gave up 4 bases; unmatched junction bases: 17. CDR1 and CDR2 from the germline V gene are SGHDT and YYEEEE. The CDR3 length is 16 residues. As DNA, the CDR3 is TGTGCCAGCCGACGGCGGCTCGAGGGGGCCGAATACGAGCAGTACTTC. It translates to CASRRRLEGAEYEQYF.

This chain uses TRBV15 with TRBJ2-7; D is unclear. CDR3 length: 13 residues. V was shortened by 0 bases and J by 4 bases, with 7 bases between the two germline ends. The V gene's germline CDR1 is LNHNV and CDR2 YYDKDF (reference sequence). CDR3 amino acids: CATSREVAYEQYF. DNA of the CDR3: TGTGCCACCAGCAGAGAAGTGGCTTACGAGCAGTACTTC.

The chain links TRBV5-1 to TRBJ2-1, with TRBD2 identical over 7 bases. The V and J ends lost 3 bases and 4 bases, in that order; junction bases with no gene match: 10. In germline, CDR1 is SGHRS, CDR2 YFSETQ. This CDR3 is built from 16 residues. CDR3 loop: CASSSGAGPSYNEQFF. CDR3 DNA: TGCGCCAGCAGCTCCGGAGCGGGGCCCTCTTACAATGAGCAGTTCTTC.

The gene calls are TRBV12-5 and TRBJ1-5; TRBD1 agrees at 9 bases. The CDR3 has 15 amino acids. The junction had 10 bases not matched to a gene; V was cut back by 10 bases and J by 3 bases. Germline assignment: CDR1 LGHNT and CDR2 FRNRAP. The CDR3 region has the DNA TGTGCTACCTCGGGACAGGGATTGGACAATCAGCCCCAGCATTTT. This translates into CATSGQGLDNQPQHF.

The rearrangement joins TRBV19 to TRBJ1-2; TRBD1 is a possible D gene (5 bases). V was trimmed by 5 bases and J by 7 bases, leaving 20 bases between them. CDR1 and CDR2 (germline): LNHDA, SQIVND (reference sequence). The CDR3 contains 15 residues. CDR3 DNA sequence: TGTGCCAGTAGTCCCCGGGACTCTTCAGTGGGTGGCTACACCTTC. Translated, it gives CASSPRDSSVGGYTF.

The chain combines TRBV7-9 with TRBJ2-7; D not certain. Germline-derived CDR1 and CDR2 are SEHNR and FQNEAQ (reference sequence). Deletions cut 5 bases from V and 3 bases from J, with 20 bases between. The CDR3 covers 16 residues. The CDR3 loop reads CASSPGGFAGYYEQYF. For the CDR3, the DNA is TGTGCCAGCAGCCCGGGTGGATTTGCAGGTTACTACGAGCAGTACTTC.

This chain links TRBV18 with TRBJ2-2; 7 bases agree with TRBD1. Trimming removed 6 bases from V and 2 bases from J; junction bases left unmatched: 9. Germline lookup yields CDR1 KGHSH and CDR2 LQKENI. The CDR3 is 16 residues long. The chain's CDR3 is CASSPYRGPNTGELFF. The CDR3 DNA is TGTGCCAGCTCCCCTTACAGGGGCCCTAACACCGGGGAGCTGTTTTTT.

The rearrangement joins TRBV15 to TRBJ1-2; D remains unclear. Germline V gene data show CDR1 as LNHNV and CDR2 as YYDKDF (reference sequence). The CDR3 is 12 amino acids. Trimming took 0 bases from V and 4 from J, leaving 3 bases between them. The CDR3 loop reads CATSREGYGYTF. The CDR3 region has the DNA TGTGCCACCAGCAGAGAAGGCTATGGCTACACCTTC. Full variable domain (missing parts from reference TRBV15 and TRBJ1-2): DAMVIQNPRYQVTQFGKPVTLSCSQTLNHNVMYWYQQKSSQAPKLLFHYYDKDFNNEADTPDNFQSRRPNTSFCFLDIRSPGLGDTAMYLCATSREGYGYTFGSGTRLTVV.

This clone is a singleton in its sample. This chain connects TRBV28 to TRBJ2-4; 11 bases match TRBD1. This CDR3 region has 16 residues. After removal of 3 bases from V and 3 bases from J, the junction contained 4 bases not matched to a gene. Germline CDR1 MDHEN, CDR2 SYDVKM. The CDR3 sequence is CASSFPGTGGKNIQYF. In DNA, the CDR3 is TGTGCCAGCAGTTTTCCCGGGACAGGGGGCAAAAACATTCAGTACTTC.

This chain links TRBV6-4 with TRBJ1-2; D may be TRBD1 (6 bases). CDR3 length equals 13 residues. Germline V CDR1 and CDR2: MRHNA, SNTAGT. Trimming stripped 8 bases from V and 4 bases from J, with 14 bases between. CDR3 sequence (DNA): TGTGCCAGCCCCCTACAGGGTATCTATGGCTACACCTTC. It yields the protein CASPLQGIYGYTF.

This clone showed up just a few times. This sequence joins TRBV5-6 and TRBJ1-5; no reliable D call. V dropped 2 bases and J dropped 0 bases, with 12 bases sitting between them. The CDR3 length is 16 residues. Germline V gene lookup returns CDR1 SGHDT and CDR2 YYEEEE. In DNA form, the CDR3 reads TGTGCCAGCAGCTTTTCCCCCGCGGGTAGCAATCAGCCCCAGCATTTT. Translating gives CASSFSPAGSNQPQHF.

The chain recombines TRBV11-2 with TRBJ2-7, with TRBD2 identical over 11 bases. Trimming removed 5 bases from V and 3 bases from J; junction bases left unmatched: 3. This CDR3 has 14 residues. CDR1 is SGHAT and CDR2 is FQNNGV in the germline V gene. The CDR3 loop is CASSPGTSGYEQYF. The CDR3 coding sequence is TGTGCCAGCAGCCCCGGGACTAGCGGCTACGAGCAGTACTTC.

The chain is built from TRBV6-5 and TRBJ2-7, with TRBD2 as a possible D gene (7 bases). The germline gives CDR1 MNHEY, CDR2 SVGAGI. The CDR3 extends over 14 amino acids. Trimming pared 2 bases from V and 4 bases from J, leaving 12 bases between. The CDR3 loop reads CASSYTGRAYEQYF. CDR3 nucleotides: TGTGCCAGCAGTTACACAGGGAGGGCGTACGAGCAGTACTTC.

The chain couples TRBV9 to TRBJ2-2; 9 positions match TRBD2. The length of the CDR3 is 16 residues. The J segment lost 0 bases and the V segment lost 1 base, leaving 1 base of the junction unmatched. Germline V lookup: CDR1 SGDLS, CDR2 YYNGEE. CDR3 nucleotides: TGTGCCAGCAGCGTAACTAGCGGGTCGAACACCGGGGAGCTGTTTTTT. This sequence encodes CASSVTSGSNTGELFF.

V gene TRBV9 combines with J gene TRBJ2-7; 8 positions match TRBD1. After removal of 4 bases from V and 0 bases from J, the junction contained 6 bases not matched to a gene. This CDR3 has 15 residues. Germline V gene lookup returns CDR1 SGDLS and CDR2 YYNGEE. The CDR3 nucleotides read TGTGCCAGCAGCCTAGACAGGGGTCTCTCCTACGAGCAGTACTTC. Its translation is CASSLDRGLSYEQYF.

V and J are TRBV7-9 and TRBJ2-1; D is unclear. The germline V gene encodes CDR1 SEHNR and CDR2 FQNEAQ (reference sequence). The V gene lost 1 base and the J gene lost 2 bases, with 9 bases spanning the gap. The length of the CDR3 is 15 residues. CDR3 bases: TGTGCCAGCAGCTTAGTATATGGTGCCTACAATGAGCAGTTCTTC. Amino acid sequence: CASSLVYGAYNEQFF.